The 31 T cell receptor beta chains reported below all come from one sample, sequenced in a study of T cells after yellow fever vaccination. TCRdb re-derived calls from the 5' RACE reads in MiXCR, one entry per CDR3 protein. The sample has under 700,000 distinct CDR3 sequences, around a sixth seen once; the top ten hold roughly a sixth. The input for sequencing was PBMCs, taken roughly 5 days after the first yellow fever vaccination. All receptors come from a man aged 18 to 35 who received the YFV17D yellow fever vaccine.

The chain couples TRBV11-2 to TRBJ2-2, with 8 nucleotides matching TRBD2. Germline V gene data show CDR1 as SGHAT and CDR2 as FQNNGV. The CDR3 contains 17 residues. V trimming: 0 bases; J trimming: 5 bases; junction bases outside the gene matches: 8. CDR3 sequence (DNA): TGTGCCAGCAGCTTAGAACGGGGGGGCACAAAGACCGGGGAGCTGTTTTTT. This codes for CASSLERGGTKTGELFF.

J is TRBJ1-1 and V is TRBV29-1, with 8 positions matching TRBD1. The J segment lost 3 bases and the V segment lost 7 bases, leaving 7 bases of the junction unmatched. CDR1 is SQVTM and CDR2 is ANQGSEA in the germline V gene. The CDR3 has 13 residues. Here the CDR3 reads CSAKTGVDTEAFF. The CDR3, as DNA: TGCAGCGCAAAGACAGGGGTAGACACTGAAGCTTTCTTT.

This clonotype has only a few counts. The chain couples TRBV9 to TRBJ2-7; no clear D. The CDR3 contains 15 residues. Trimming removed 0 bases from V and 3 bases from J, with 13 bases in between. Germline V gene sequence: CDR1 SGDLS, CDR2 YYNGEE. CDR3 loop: CASSVAVTSNYEQYF. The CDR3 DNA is TGTGCCAGCAGCGTAGCTGTGACATCAAACTACGAGCAGTACTTC.

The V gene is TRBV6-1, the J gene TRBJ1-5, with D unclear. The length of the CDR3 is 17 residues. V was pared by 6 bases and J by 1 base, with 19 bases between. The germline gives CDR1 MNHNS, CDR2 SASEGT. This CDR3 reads CASRPRGGSVSNQPQHF. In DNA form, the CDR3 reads TGTGCCAGCAGGCCCCGGGGAGGGTCGGTAAGCAATCAGCCCCAGCATTTT.

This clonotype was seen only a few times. The CDR3 protein is CASSSGPSGANVLTF. CDR3 DNA sequence: TGTGCCAGCAGCTCGGGCCCCTCTGGGGCCAACGTCCTGACTTTC. The chain joins TRBV7-9 to TRBJ2-6, with D hard to call. V lost 4 bases and J 0 bases, leaving 7 bases between the germline ends. From germline, CDR1 is SEHNR and CDR2 FQNEAQ (reference sequence). CDR3 length: 15 amino acids.

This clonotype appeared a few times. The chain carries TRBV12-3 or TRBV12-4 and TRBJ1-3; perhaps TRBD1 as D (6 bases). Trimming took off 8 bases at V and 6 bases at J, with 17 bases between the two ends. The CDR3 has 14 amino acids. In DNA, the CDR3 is TGTGCCAGCTCCCGGGGGGGGGGCGAAAACACCATATATTTT. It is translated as CASSRGGGENTIYF.

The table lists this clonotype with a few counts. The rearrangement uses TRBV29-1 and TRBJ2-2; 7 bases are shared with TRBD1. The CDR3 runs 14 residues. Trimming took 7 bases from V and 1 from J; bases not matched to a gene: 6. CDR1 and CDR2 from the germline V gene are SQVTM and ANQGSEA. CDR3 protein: CSAARDRNTGELFF. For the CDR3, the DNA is TGCAGCGCCGCAAGGGACAGGAACACCGGGGAGCTGTTTTTT.

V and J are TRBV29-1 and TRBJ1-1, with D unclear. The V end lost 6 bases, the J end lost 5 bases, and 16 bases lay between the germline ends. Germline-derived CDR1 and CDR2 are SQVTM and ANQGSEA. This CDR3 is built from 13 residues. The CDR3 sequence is CSVDITRGTEAFF. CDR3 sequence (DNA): TGCAGCGTCGATATTACCCGGGGTACTGAAGCTTTCTTT.

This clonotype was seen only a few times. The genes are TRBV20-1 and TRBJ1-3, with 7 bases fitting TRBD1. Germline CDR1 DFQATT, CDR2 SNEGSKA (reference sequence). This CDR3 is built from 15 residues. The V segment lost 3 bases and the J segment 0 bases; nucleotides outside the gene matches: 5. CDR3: CSASQGQLSGNTIYF. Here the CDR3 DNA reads TGCAGTGCTAGCCAGGGACAGCTCTCTGGAAACACCATATATTTT.

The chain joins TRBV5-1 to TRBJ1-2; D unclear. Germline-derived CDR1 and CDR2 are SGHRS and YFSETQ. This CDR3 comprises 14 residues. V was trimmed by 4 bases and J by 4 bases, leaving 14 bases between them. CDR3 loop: CASSPDTFSYGYTF. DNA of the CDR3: TGCGCCAGCAGCCCAGACACATTTTCCTATGGCTACACCTTC.

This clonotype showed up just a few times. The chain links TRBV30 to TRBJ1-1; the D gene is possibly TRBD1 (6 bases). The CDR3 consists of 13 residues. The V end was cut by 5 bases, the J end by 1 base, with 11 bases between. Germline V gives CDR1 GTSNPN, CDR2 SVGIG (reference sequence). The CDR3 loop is CAWVGGRNTEAFF. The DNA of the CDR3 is TGTGCCTGGGTTGGGGGGCGGAACACTGAAGCTTTCTTT.

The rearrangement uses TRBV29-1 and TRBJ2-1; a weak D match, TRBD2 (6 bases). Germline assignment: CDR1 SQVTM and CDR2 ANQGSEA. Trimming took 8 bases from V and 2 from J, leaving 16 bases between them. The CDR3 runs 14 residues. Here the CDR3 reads CSLSGTWTYNEQFF. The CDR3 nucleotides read TGCAGCCTTTCCGGGACTTGGACCTACAATGAGCAGTTCTTC.

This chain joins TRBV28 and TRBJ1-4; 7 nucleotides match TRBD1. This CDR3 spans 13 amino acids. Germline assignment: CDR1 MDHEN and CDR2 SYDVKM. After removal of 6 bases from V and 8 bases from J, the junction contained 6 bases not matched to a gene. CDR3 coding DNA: TGTGCCAGCAGCTCAGGGGGATTAGAAAAACTGTTTTTT. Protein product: CASSSGGLEKLFF.

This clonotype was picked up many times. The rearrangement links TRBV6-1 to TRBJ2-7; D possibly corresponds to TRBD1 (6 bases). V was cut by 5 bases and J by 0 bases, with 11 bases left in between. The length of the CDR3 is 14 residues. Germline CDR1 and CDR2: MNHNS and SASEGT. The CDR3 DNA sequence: TGTGCCAGCAGTCCTCAGGGGAGCTCCTACGAGCAGTACTTC. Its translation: CASSPQGSSYEQYF.

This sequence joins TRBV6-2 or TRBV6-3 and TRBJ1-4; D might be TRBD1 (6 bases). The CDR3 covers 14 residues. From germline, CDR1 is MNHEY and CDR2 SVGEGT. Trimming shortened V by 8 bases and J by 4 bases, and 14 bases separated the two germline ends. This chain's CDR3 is CASRKTGRNEKLFF. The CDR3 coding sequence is TGTGCCAGCCGAAAGACAGGCCGTAATGAAAAACTGTTTTTT.

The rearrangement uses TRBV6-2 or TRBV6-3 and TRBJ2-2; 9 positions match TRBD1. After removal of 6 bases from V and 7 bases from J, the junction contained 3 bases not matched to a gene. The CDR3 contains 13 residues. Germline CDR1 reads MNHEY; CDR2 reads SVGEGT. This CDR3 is CASSGTGFGELFF. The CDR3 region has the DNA TGTGCCAGCAGCGGGACAGGGTTCGGGGAGCTGTTTTTT.

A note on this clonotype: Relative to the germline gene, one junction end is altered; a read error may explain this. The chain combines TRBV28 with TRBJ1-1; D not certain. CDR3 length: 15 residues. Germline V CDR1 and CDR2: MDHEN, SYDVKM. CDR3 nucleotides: TGTGCCAGCAGTGGACTGTTTGCCCGGAACGCTGAAGCTTTCTTT. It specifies CASSGLFARNAEAFF.

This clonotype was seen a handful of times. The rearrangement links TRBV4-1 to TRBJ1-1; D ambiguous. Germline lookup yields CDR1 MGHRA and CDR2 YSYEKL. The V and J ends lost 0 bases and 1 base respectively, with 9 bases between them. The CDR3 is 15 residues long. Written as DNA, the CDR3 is TGCGCCAGCAGCCAAGATGAACACCGGAACACTGAAGCTTTCTTT. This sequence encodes CASSQDEHRNTEAFF.

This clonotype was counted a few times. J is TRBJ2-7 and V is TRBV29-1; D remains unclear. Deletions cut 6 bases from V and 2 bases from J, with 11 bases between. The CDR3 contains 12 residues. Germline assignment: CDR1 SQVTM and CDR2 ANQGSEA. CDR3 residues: CSVGSDPYEQYF. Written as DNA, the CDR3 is TGCAGCGTGGGGTCAGACCCCTACGAGCAGTACTTC.

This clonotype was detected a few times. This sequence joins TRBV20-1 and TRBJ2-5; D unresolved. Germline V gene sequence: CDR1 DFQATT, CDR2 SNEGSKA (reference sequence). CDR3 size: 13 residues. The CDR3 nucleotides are TGCAGCCTCACGGTGGGGTTTGGAGAGACCCAGTACTTC. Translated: CSLTVGFGETQYF.

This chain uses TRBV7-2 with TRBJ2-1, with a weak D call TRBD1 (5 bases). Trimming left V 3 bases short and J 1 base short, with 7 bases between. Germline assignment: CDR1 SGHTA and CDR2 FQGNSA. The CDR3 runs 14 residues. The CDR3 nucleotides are TGTGCCAGCAGCTTGACAGCTTCCTACAATGAGCAGTTCTTC. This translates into CASSLTASYNEQFF. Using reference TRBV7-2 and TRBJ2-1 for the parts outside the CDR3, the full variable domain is GAGVSQSPSNKVTEKGKDVELRCDPISGHTALYWYRQSLGQGLEFLIYFQGNSAPDKSGLPSDRFSAERTGGSVSTLTIQRTQQEDSAVYLCASSLTASYNEQFFGPGTRLTVL.

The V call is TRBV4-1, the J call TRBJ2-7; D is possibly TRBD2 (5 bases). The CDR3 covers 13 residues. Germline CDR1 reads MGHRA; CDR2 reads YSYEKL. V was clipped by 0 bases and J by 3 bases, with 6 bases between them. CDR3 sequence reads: CASSQEEGYEQYF. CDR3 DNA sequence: TGCGCCAGCAGCCAAGAAGAGGGCTACGAGCAGTACTTC.

CDR3 sequence reads: CASSRGELALETQYF. As DNA, the CDR3 is TGTGCCAGCAGTAGGGGAGAACTAGCGCTAGAGACCCAGTACTTC. The J gene is TRBJ2-5, the V gene TRBV4-2, with TRBD2 matching 7 bases. The ends lost 6 bases at V and 4 bases at J; junction bases unmatched: 11. CDR1 and CDR2 from the germline V gene are LGHNA and YNFKEQ. The CDR3 has 15 residues.

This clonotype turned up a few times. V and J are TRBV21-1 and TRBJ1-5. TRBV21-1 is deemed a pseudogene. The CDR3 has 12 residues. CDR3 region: CASSKTSQPQHF. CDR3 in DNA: TGTGCCAGCAGCAAAACCAGTCAGCCCCAGCATTTT.

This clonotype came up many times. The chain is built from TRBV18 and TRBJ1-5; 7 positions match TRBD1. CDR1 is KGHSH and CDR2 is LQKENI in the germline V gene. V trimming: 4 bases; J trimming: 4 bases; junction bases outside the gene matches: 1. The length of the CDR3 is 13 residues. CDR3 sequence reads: CASSLDRNQPQHF. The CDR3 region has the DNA TGTGCCAGCTCACTGGACAGGAATCAGCCCCAGCATTTT. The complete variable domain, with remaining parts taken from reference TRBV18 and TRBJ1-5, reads NAGVMQNPRHLVRRRGQEARLRCSPMKGHSHVYWYRQLPEEGLKFMVYLQKENIIDESGMPKERFSAEFPKEGPSILRIQQVVRGDSAAYFCASSLDRNQPQHFGDGTRLSIL.

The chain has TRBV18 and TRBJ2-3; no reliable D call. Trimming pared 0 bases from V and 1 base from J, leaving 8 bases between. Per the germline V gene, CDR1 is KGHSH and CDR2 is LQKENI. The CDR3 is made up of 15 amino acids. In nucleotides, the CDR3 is TGTGCCAGCTCACCACCTTCGGCCGGCACAGATACGCAGTATTTT. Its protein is CASSPPSAGTDTQYF.

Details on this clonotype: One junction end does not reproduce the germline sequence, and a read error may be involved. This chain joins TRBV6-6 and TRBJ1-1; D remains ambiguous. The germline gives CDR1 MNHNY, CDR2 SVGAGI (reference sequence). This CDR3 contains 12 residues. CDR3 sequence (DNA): TGTGCCAGCAACCGGGTCCTTACTGAAGCCTTCTTT. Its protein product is CASNRVLTEAFF.

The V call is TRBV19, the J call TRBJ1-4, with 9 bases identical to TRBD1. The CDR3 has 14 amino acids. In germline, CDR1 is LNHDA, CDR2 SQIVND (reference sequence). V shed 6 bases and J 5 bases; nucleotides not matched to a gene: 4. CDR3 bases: TGTGCCAGTAGAACGGGACAGGGAAATGAAAAACTGTTTTTT. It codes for CASRTGQGNEKLFF.

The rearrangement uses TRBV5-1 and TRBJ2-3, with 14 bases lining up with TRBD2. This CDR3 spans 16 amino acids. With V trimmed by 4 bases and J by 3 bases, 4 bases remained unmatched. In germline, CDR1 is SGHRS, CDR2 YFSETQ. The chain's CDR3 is CASSTGTSGGTDTQYF. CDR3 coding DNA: TGCGCCAGCAGCACCGGGACTAGCGGGGGTACAGATACGCAGTATTTT.

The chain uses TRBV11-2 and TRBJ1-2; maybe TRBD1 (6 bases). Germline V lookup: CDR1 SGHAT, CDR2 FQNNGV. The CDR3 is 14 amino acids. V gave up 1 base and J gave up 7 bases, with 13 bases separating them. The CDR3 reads CASSLVQGVSGYTF. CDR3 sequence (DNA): TGTGCCAGCAGCTTAGTACAGGGTGTTAGTGGCTACACCTTC.

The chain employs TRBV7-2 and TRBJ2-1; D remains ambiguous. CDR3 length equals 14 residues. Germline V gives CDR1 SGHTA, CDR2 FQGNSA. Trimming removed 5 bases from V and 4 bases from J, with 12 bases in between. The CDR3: CASSRSALYNEQFF. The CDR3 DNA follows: TGTGCCAGCAGCAGGAGCGCGCTGTACAATGAGCAGTTCTTC.